Here is one T cell receptor beta chain with its context. Its antigen is currently unknown. These data come from a study of cytomegalovirus exposure and HLA in healthy donors. Study overall: Unique TCRs from HLA-typed donors, 85 million to 100 million of them, were held in an early data release. Findings of the study overall: Analysis was carried out at a later point, and it linked a missense DCLRE1C variant to TCR beta V- and J-gene trimming. In a later analysis, at a false discovery rate of 0.05, roughly 16,000 TCR beta sequences matched HLA alleles.

After removal of 5 bases from V and 5 bases from J, the junction contained 1 base not matched to a gene. Germline V CDR1 and CDR2: LNHDA, SQIVND (reference sequence). This CDR3 is built from 13 residues. In the PCR, 60 Vbeta and 13 Jbeta primers were used. Original handling: Roughly 11 million shared chains were among the roughly 78 million unique TCR beta chains that a later analysis counted. Assay: immunoSEQ multiplex PCR; the TCRdb copy retains only in-frame clones and omits some. V, J and clone size derive from that table, while D and trimming were established from the DNA sequence. This sample yields 110,000 to 150,000 clones, of which roughly 70% are seen a single time; approximately 2% belongs to the top ten.

Sequences were obtained from PBMCs. The sequence was collected from a woman aged 40 to 50 in good health and CMV-seronegative. V is TRBV19 and J is TRBJ2-2; 8 nucleotides align to TRBD1. The DNA of the CDR3 is TGTGCCAGTAGTCGGACAGGGACCGGGGAGCTGTTTTTT. Residues: CASSRTGTGELFF.